The subject of this entry is one TCR beta chain. This sample stems from a study of cytomegalovirus exposure and HLA in healthy donors. V gave up 3 bases and J gave up 8 bases, with 17 bases separating them. Germline CDR1 reads SGHKS; CDR2 reads YYEKEE (reference sequence). The CDR3 has 14 amino acids. The study ran its PCR with 60 Vbeta and 13 Jbeta primers. This table comes from immunoSEQ multiplex PCR, and its TCRdb copy is limited to in-frame clones, with some not included. The repertoire has approximately 200,000 clones, 70% to 85% of them found once; the top ten carry 4.4%. V usage is TRBV5-5 and J usage is TRBJ1-2, with TRBD1 as a possible D gene (5 bases). The specimen sequenced was PBMCs. The TCR was taken from a woman aged 25-40 years in good health and CMV-seropositive. CDR3 loop: CASSSIGGAGGYTF. CDR3 DNA: TGTGCCAGCAGCTCGATAGGAGGGGCTGGGGGCTACACCTTC.